The 24 T cell receptor beta chains presented below share a single source sample, sequenced in a study of cytomegalovirus exposure and HLA in healthy donors. The PCR had 60 Vbeta and 13 Jbeta primers. Generated by immunoSEQ multiplex PCR, the TCRdb table keeps only in-frame clones and is missing some. The repertoire consists of some 150,000 clones, with roughly 80% occurring once and the leading ten covering roughly 1.2%. The specimen sequenced was PBMCs. The receptors here all came from a female donor in good health and CMV-seronegative.

V is TRBV7-9 and J is TRBJ1-1; 9 bases are a match to TRBD1. The germline gives CDR1 SEHNR, CDR2 FQNEAQ (reference sequence). The trim removed 1 base at V and 1 base at J, leaving 4 bases unmatched. The CDR3 is 16 residues long. This CDR3 reads CASSLDRGRANTEAFF. For the CDR3, the DNA is TGTGCCAGCAGCTTAGACAGGGGGCGGGCGAACACTGAAGCTTTCTTT.

The chain carries TRBV2 and TRBJ2-3; 14 bases map to TRBD2. V lost 3 bases, J lost 0 bases, and 8 bases stayed unmatched. The CDR3 extends over 19 amino acids. Germline CDR1 and CDR2: SNHLY and FYNNEI. CDR3 DNA sequence: TGTGCCAGCAGTGACGGGGGACTAGCGGGAGAGACTAGCACAGATACGCAGTATTTT. Translated: CASSDGGLAGETSTDTQYF.

The chain uses TRBV6-1 and TRBJ1-1, with D perhaps TRBD1 (6 bases). From germline, CDR1 is MNHNS and CDR2 SASEGT. Trimming pared 7 bases from V and 5 bases from J, leaving 17 bases between. The CDR3 contains 14 residues. CDR3 DNA sequence: TGTGCCAGCAACGGCGGGGGGGCAGGTACTGAAGCTTTCTTT. Residues: CASNGGGAGTEAFF.

The rearrangement links TRBV2 to TRBJ2-3; tentatively, D is TRBD2 (6 bases). The CDR3 is 16 residues long. V was trimmed by 5 bases and J by 0 bases, leaving 15 bases between them. The germline gives CDR1 SNHLY, CDR2 FYNNEI. The CDR3 spells CASSPFGGASTDTQYF. In DNA, the CDR3 is TGTGCCAGCAGTCCCTTCGGGGGTGCTAGCACAGATACGCAGTATTTT. The full variable domain, completed using reference TRBV2 and TRBJ2-3, is EPEVTQTPSHQVTQMGQEVILRCVPISNHLYFYWYRQILGQKVEFLVSFYNNEISEKSEIFDDQFSVERPDGSNFTLKIRSTKLEDSAMYFCASSPFGGASTDTQYFGPGTRLTVL.

Turning to this clone: This same CDR3 is encoded by further DNA sequences in the sample. CDR3 bases: TGTGCCAGCAGTCCCGGACTAGCGGGAGTCAATGAGCAGTTCTTC. Translated: CASSPGLAGVNEQFF. The rearrangement joins TRBV27 to TRBJ2-1; 13 bases match TRBD2. This CDR3 has 15 residues. Looked up from germline, CDR1 is MNHEY and CDR2 is SMNVEV (reference sequence). The junction had 4 bases not matched to a gene; V was cut back by 5 bases and J by 6 bases.

This sequence joins TRBV12-1 and TRBJ1-1; the table's D call, TRBD1, was not checked against the DNA. TRBV12-1 is flagged as a pseudogene. The CDR3 is 16 amino acids. The chain's CDR3 is CASSLSGQGGNTEAFF. The CDR3 DNA reads TGTGCCAGCAGCCTCTCTGGACAGGGAGGAAACACTGAAGCTTTCTTT.

About this clone: The identical CDR3 is also encoded by other nucleotide sequences in the sample. This chain joins TRBV5-1 and TRBJ1-4; 8 bases map to TRBD1. Germline-derived CDR1 and CDR2 are SGHRS and YFSETQ. Germline trimming cut 4 bases from V and 7 bases from J; bases unmatched to any gene: 6. This CDR3 has 14 residues. The CDR3 here is CASSPGQGGEKLFF. CDR3 bases: TGCGCCAGCAGCCCCGGACAGGGAGGTGAAAAACTGTTTTTT.

This chain uses TRBV29-1 with TRBJ2-7; TRBD1 might be the D (6 bases). CDR3 size: 15 residues. The V end was cut by 0 bases, the J end by 6 bases, with 18 bases between. Germline CDR1 is SQVTM and CDR2 is ANQGSEA. The CDR3 sequence is CSVEDRSGDPREQYF. The CDR3 coding sequence is TGCAGCGTTGAAGATCGGTCAGGGGATCCTCGCGAGCAGTACTTC.

This chain joins TRBV9 and TRBJ2-7; the match to TRBD2 covers 10 bases. The CDR3 totals 15 residues. V trimming: 4 bases; J trimming: 0 bases; junction bases outside the gene matches: 4. Germline V gene sequence: CDR1 SGDLS, CDR2 YYNGEE. The CDR3, as DNA: TGTGCCAGCAGCTTAGCGGGAGGACCCTCCTACGAGCAGTACTTC. As protein: CASSLAGGPSYEQYF.

J is TRBJ2-1 and V is TRBV27; D may be TRBD2 (6 bases). The CDR3 extends over 16 amino acids. Between the trimmed V and J ends, which lost 2 bases and 2 bases, there was a span of 13 bases. Germline V lookup: CDR1 MNHEY, CDR2 SMNVEV (reference sequence). CDR3 sequence: CASSLQIRETYNEQFF. For the CDR3, the DNA is TGTGCCAGCAGTTTACAAATCCGGGAGACCTACAATGAGCAGTTCTTC.

V usage is TRBV28 and J usage is TRBJ1-1; D call uncertain. Germline CDR1 and CDR2: MDHEN and SYDVKM. The CDR3 loop spans 12 amino acids. V was trimmed by 8 bases and J by 6 bases, leaving 13 bases between them. CDR3 in amino acids: CASGEPPSEAFF. In DNA, the CDR3 is TGTGCCAGCGGAGAACCCCCCTCTGAAGCTTTCTTT.

CDR3 in amino acids: CASSEMEGLAKNIQYF. The CDR3 bases are TGTGCCAGCAGTGAAATGGAGGGTCTAGCCAAAAACATTCAGTACTTC. The chain has TRBV6-1 and TRBJ2-4; D may be TRBD2 (6 bases). Germline CDR1 reads MNHNS; CDR2 reads SASEGT. V shed 2 bases and J shed 0 bases, with 11 bases lying between them. CDR3 length equals 16 residues.

V and J are TRBV7-9 and TRBJ2-6; D ambiguous. The CDR3 runs to 14 residues. V shed 6 bases and J shed 0 bases, with 6 bases lying between them. Germline V gene data show CDR1 as SEHNR and CDR2 as FQNEAQ (reference sequence). CDR3 nucleotide sequence: TGTGCCAGCAGACTAAACTCTGGGGCCAACGTCCTGACTTTC. Its protein product is CASRLNSGANVLTF.

The chain couples TRBV9 to TRBJ1-4; D remains ambiguous. Trimming removed 1 base from V and 1 base from J, with 5 bases in between. Germline V gene sequence: CDR1 SGDLS, CDR2 YYNGEE. The CDR3 extends over 14 amino acids. This chain's CDR3 is CASSVRGTNEKLFF. CDR3 sequence (DNA): TGTGCCAGCAGCGTACGGGGAACTAATGAAAAACTGTTTTTT.

V gene TRBV7-9 combines with J gene TRBJ1-5, with TRBD1 identical over 7 bases. Losses at the gene ends were 2 bases for V and 2 bases for J; bases not matched to a gene: 3. This CDR3 comprises 15 residues. Germline values: CDR1 SEHNR, CDR2 FQNEAQ (reference sequence). The CDR3 coding sequence is TGTGCCAGCAGCTTAAACACAGGGGGCAATCAGCCCCAGCATTTT. It codes for CASSLNTGGNQPQHF.

This chain links TRBV7-9 with TRBJ1-2, with TRBD1 matching over 7 bases. Germline CDR1 and CDR2: SEHNR and FQNEAQ (reference sequence). Trimming at V came to 5 bases and at J to 2 bases, leaving 5 bases not matched to a gene. There are 14 residues in the CDR3. The CDR3 DNA reads as TGTGCCAGCAGCCGCGGACAGGTCAACTATGGCTACACCTTC. Its translation: CASSRGQVNYGYTF.

This sequence joins TRBV30 and TRBJ2-6, with D hard to call. Trimming took 5 bases from V and 0 from J, leaving 5 bases between them. CDR1 is GTSNPN, CDR2 SVGIG, per germline (reference sequence). The CDR3 covers 13 residues. The CDR3 region has the DNA TGTGCCTGGCAAAACTCTGGGGCCAACGTCCTGACTTTC. Translating gives CAWQNSGANVLTF.

This clone was recorded a few times. The rearrangement uses TRBV4-2 and TRBJ1-1; 9 bases are shared with TRBD1. This CDR3 has 14 amino acids. V lost 3 bases, J lost 1 base, and 0 bases stayed unmatched. The germline V gene encodes CDR1 LGHNA and CDR2 YNFKEQ. The CDR3 sequence is CASSQGQGNTEAFF. For the CDR3, the DNA is TGTGCCAGCAGCCAGGGACAGGGGAACACTGAAGCTTTCTTT.

This sequence joins TRBV11-2 and TRBJ2-5; TRBD2 agrees at 11 bases. The J call may be mistaken, given a closer DNA end match to TRBJ2-7. The germline V gene encodes CDR1 SGHAT and CDR2 FQNNGV. The CDR3 spans 14 residues. The CDR3 region has the DNA TGTGCCAGCAGCTCGGGACTAGCGGACTACGAGCAGTACTTC. This gives the protein CASSSGLADYEQYF.

The V and J genes are TRBV19 and TRBJ2-1; D might be TRBD2 (6 bases). Germline CDR1 and CDR2: LNHDA and SQIVND (reference sequence). Deletions cut 9 bases from V and 3 bases from J, with 18 bases between. CDR3 size: 15 residues. The DNA of the CDR3 is TGTGCCAGCAAGCTGAAGGGACTTCTCTACAATGAGCAGTTCTTC. It yields the protein CASKLKGLLYNEQFF.

The chain carries TRBV9 and TRBJ2-1; D remains ambiguous. The V gene lost 2 bases and the J gene lost 0 bases, with 9 bases spanning the gap. The CDR3 totals 15 residues. CDR1 is SGDLS, CDR2 YYNGEE, per germline. The CDR3 DNA reads TGTGCCAGCAGCGTTTATTCCGGCTCCTACAATGAGCAGTTCTTC. This sequence encodes CASSVYSGSYNEQFF.

The CDR3, as DNA: TGTGCCAGTAGTACACTCGGGACAGTTGGTTACGGCTATGGCTACACCTTC. Amino acids: CASSTLGTVGYGYGYTF. The V call is TRBV19, the J call TRBJ1-2; 7 bases are a match to TRBD1. The CDR3 consists of 17 residues. Germline CDR1 reads LNHDA; CDR2 reads SQIVND (reference sequence). V shed 4 bases, J shed 4 bases, and the junction held 15 bases outside the gene matches.

The rearrangement links TRBV30 to TRBJ2-5; D gene uncertain. The germline gives CDR1 GTSNPN, CDR2 SVGIG (reference sequence). V lost 1 base and J 4 bases, leaving 16 bases between the germline ends. The CDR3 extends over 15 amino acids. The CDR3 loop reads CAWSAGPMTRETQYF. The CDR3, as DNA: TGTGCCTGGAGTGCAGGCCCCATGACCCGAGAGACCCAGTACTTC. The full variable domain, its missing parts supplied by reference TRBV30 and TRBJ2-5, is SQTIHQWPATLVQPVGSPLSLECTVEGTSNPNLYWYRQAAGRGLQLLFYSVGIGQISSEVPQNLSASRPQDRQFILSSKKLLLSDSGFYLCAWSAGPMTRETQYFGPGTRLLVL.

This chain uses TRBV7-9 with TRBJ2-4; maybe TRBD2 (5 bases). The germline V gene has CDR1 SEHNR and CDR2 FQNEAQ (reference sequence). Trimming took 3 bases from V and 8 from J, leaving 14 bases between them. The CDR3 covers 14 residues. The CDR3 DNA follows: TGTGCCAGCAGCTTGGCGTGGGAGAAAGACATTCAGTACTTC. It is translated as CASSLAWEKDIQYF. Looking up the rest from reference TRBV7-9 and TRBJ2-4 gives the full variable domain: DTGVSQNPRHKITKRGQNVTFRCDPISEHNRLYWYRQTLGQGPEFLTYFQNEAQLEKSRLLSDRFSAERPKGSFSTLEIQRTEQGDSAMYLCASSLAWEKDIQYFGAGTRLSVL.